These 10 T cell receptor beta chains came from one sample sequenced in a study of T cells in localized non-small cell lung cancer. Profiled with immunoSEQ multiplex PCR; TCRdb holds only in-frame clones, not every one. The repertoire holds roughly 33,000 clones, with roughly 90% as singletons. The sample in question was peripheral blood, obtained before any cancer treatment. These receptors were taken from a man between 40 and 70 years old with stage I lung adenocarcinoma.

The chain carries TRBV14 and TRBJ1-2; 8 nucleotides match TRBD1. CDR1 and CDR2 (germline): SGHDN, FVKESK. Trimming cost V 4 bases and J 4 bases; bases outside gene matches: 8. CDR3 length: 15 residues. This chain's CDR3 is CASSPRTGWAYGYTF. The CDR3 DNA is TGTGCCAGCAGCCCAAGGACAGGGTGGGCCTATGGCTACACCTTC. The variable domain in full, with the rest retrieved from reference TRBV14 and TRBJ1-2, is EAGVTQFPSHSVIEKGQTVTLRCDPISGHDNLYWYRRVMGKEIKFLLHFVKESKQDESGMPNNRFLAERTGGTYSTLKVQPAELEDSGVYFCASSPRTGWAYGYTFGSGTRLTVV.

This clone was recorded only once. The V call is TRBV28, the J call TRBJ2-7, with 7 bases identical to TRBD2. Germline V gene lookup returns CDR1 MDHEN and CDR2 SYDVKM. Trimming cost V 6 bases and J 0 bases; bases outside gene matches: 5. The CDR3 has 14 amino acids. CDR3 amino acids: CASRHGTTSYEQYF. The CDR3 DNA is TGTGCCAGCAGACACGGGACTACCTCCTACGAGCAGTACTTC.

In DNA, the CDR3 is TGTGCCAGCAGTTTAAGGGCTCCCGAAAAGGCCGGGGGGGCCGTTGATGAGCAGTTCTTC. Residues: CASSLRAPEKAGGAVDEQFF. V gene TRBV27 combines with J gene TRBJ2-1; TRBD2 matches 8 bases. Germline-derived CDR1 and CDR2 are MNHEY and SMNVEV (reference sequence). CDR3 size: 20 residues. V lost 2 bases to trimming and J lost 8 bases; unmatched junction nucleotides: 23.

The chain has TRBV29-1 and TRBJ2-1, with TRBD1 identical over 10 bases. Losses at the gene ends were 4 bases for V and 6 bases for J; bases not matched to a gene: 6. The CDR3 has 14 residues. Germline V lookup: CDR1 SQVTM, CDR2 ANQGSEA. The CDR3 nucleotides read TGCAGCGTTGGGGTGACAGGGGGCCTCAATGAGCAGTTCTTC. It specifies CSVGVTGGLNEQFF.

The chain links TRBV7-2 to TRBJ1-1; D perhaps matches TRBD1 (5 bases). This CDR3 region has 18 residues. Germline assignment: CDR1 SGHTA and CDR2 FQGNSA. Trimming took 1 base from V and 0 from J, leaving 18 bases between them. The DNA for the CDR3 is TGTGCCAGCAGCTTAGGGGTTAGGGGAGGTAGGATGAACACTGAAGCTTTCTTT. Translated: CASSLGVRGGRMNTEAFF.

The gene calls are TRBV5-1 and TRBJ1-5; the D gene is possibly TRBD1 (5 bases). V lost 5 bases and J 6 bases, leaving 15 bases between the germline ends. The CDR3 covers 14 residues. The germline CDR1 and CDR2 sequences are SGHRS and YFSETQ. CDR3 residues: CASSAGPGSQPQHF. Here the CDR3 DNA reads TGCGCCAGCAGTGCCGGCCCAGGGAGTCAGCCCCAGCATTTT.

V usage is TRBV7-2 and J usage is TRBJ2-2; no clear D. The germline CDR1 and CDR2 sequences are SGHTA and FQGNSA. The CDR3 is made up of 15 amino acids. Trimming took off 4 bases at V and 1 base at J, with 10 bases between the two ends. The CDR3, as DNA: TGTGCCAGCAGCTCAAGCCCAGGGAACACCGGGGAGCTGTTTTTT. This encodes CASSSSPGNTGELFF.

This chain connects TRBV14 to TRBJ1-3, with no clear D. CDR1 SGHDN and CDR2 FVKESK come from the germline V gene. Trimming took off 1 base at V and 5 bases at J, with 3 bases between the two ends. CDR3 length: 12 residues. The CDR3 sequence: CASSQGRNTIYF. Here the CDR3 DNA reads TGTGCCAGCAGCCAAGGACGAAACACCATATATTTT.

V is TRBV15 and J is TRBJ2-3, with 9 positions matching TRBD2. CDR1 is LNHNV and CDR2 is YYDKDF in the germline V gene (reference sequence). V lost 6 bases, J lost 5 bases, and 6 bases stayed unmatched. The CDR3 sequence is 14 residues long. DNA of the CDR3: TGTGCCACCAGGCGGGGGGGCCTGGAAGATACGCAGTATTTT. As protein: CATRRGGLEDTQYF. Full variable domain (remainder filled in from reference TRBV15 and TRBJ2-3): DAMVIQNPRYQVTQFGKPVTLSCSQTLNHNVMYWYQQKSSQAPKLLFHYYDKDFNNEADTPDNFQSRRPNTSFCFLDIRSPGLGDTAMYLCATRRGGLEDTQYFGPGTRLTVL.

The genes are TRBV19 and TRBJ1-5; 9 bases fit TRBD1. V trimming: 4 bases; J trimming: 2 bases; junction bases outside the gene matches: 6. This CDR3 is built from 16 residues. Germline V gene sequence: CDR1 LNHDA, CDR2 SQIVND (reference sequence). The CDR3 loop reads CASSTPGQGGNQPQHF. DNA for the CDR3: TGTGCCAGTAGTACCCCGGGACAGGGTGGCAATCAGCCCCAGCATTTT.